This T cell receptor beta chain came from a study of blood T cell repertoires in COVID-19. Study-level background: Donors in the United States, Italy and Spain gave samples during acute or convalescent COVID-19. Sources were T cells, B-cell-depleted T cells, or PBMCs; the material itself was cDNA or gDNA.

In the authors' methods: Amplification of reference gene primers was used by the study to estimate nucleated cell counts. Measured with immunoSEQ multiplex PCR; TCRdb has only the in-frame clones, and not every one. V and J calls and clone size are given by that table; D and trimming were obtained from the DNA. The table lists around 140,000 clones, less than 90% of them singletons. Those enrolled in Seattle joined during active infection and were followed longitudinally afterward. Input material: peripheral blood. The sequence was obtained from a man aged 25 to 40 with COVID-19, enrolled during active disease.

CDR3 sequence: CASSQVTLLRADTQYF. The CDR3 DNA reads TGCGCCAGCAGCCAAGTGACGCTACTTCGGGCAGATACGCAGTATTTT. The chain links TRBV4-1 to TRBJ2-3; D unresolved. Trimming cost V 1 base and J 4 bases, with 15 bases left between them. This CDR3 is built from 16 residues. CDR1 is MGHRA and CDR2 is YSYEKL in the germline V gene.